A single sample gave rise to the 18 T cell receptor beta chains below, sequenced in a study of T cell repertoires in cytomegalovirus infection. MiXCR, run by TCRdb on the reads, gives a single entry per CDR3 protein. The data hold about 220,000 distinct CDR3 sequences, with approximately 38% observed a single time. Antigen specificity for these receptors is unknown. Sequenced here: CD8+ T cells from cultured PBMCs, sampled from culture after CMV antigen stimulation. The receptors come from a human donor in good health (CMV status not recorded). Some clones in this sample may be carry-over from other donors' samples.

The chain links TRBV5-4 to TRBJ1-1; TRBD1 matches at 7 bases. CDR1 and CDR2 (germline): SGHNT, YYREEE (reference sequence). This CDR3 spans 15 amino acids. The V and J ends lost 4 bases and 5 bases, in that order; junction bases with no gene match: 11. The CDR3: CASSEGGAMRTEAFF. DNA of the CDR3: TGTGCCAGCAGCGAAGGGGGCGCAATGAGGACTGAAGCTTTCTTT.

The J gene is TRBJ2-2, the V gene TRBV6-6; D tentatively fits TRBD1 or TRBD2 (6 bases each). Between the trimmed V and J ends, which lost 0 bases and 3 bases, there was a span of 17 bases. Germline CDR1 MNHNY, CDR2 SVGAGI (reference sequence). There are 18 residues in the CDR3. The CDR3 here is CASSYSRPGGEDTGELFF. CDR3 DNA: TGTGCCAGCAGTTACTCCCGGCCCGGGGGCGAGGACACCGGGGAGCTGTTTTTT.

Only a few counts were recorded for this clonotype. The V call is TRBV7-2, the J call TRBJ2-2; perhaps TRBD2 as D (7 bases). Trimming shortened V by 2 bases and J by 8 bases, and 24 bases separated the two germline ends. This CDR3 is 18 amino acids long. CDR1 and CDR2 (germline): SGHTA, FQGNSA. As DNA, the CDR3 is TGTGCCAGCAGCTTAACCGTCGGAGGGGGGGCCGGTAGGGGGGAGCTGTTTTTT. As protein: CASSLTVGGGAGRGELFF. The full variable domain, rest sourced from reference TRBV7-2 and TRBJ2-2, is GAGVSQSPSNKVTEKGKDVELRCDPISGHTALYWYRQSLGQGLEFLIYFQGNSAPDKSGLPSDRFSAERTGGSVSTLTIQRTQQEDSAVYLCASSLTVGGGAGRGELFFGEGSRLTVL.

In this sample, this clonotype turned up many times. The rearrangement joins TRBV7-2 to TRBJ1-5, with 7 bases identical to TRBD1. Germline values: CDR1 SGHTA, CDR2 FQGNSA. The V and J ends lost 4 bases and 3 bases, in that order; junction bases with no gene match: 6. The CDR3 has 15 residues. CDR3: CASSSDRVLNQPQHF. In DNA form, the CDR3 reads TGTGCCAGCAGCTCCGACAGGGTTCTCAATCAGCCCCAGCATTTT.

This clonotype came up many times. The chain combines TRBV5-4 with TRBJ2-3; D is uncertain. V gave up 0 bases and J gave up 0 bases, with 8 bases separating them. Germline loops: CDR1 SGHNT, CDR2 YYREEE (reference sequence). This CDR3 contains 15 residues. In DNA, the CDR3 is TGTGCCAGCAGCTTGGATAAGTTGAGCACAGATACGCAGTATTTT. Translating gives CASSLDKLSTDTQYF.

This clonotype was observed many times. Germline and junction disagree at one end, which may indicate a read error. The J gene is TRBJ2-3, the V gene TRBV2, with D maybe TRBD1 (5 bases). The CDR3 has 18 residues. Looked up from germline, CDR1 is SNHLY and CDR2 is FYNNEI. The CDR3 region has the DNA TGTGCCATCAGTCGGAACAGCCTAAAAAGGGGTGGGACAGATACGCAGTATTTT. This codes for CAISRNSLKRGGTDTQYF.

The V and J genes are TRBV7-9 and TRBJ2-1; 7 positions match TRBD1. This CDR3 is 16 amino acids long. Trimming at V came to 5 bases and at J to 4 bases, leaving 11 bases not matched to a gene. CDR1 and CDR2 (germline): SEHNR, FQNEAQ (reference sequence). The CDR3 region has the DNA TGTGCCAGCAGCCATCGGGACAGCCTCCGATACAATGAGCAGTTCTTC. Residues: CASSHRDSLRYNEQFF.

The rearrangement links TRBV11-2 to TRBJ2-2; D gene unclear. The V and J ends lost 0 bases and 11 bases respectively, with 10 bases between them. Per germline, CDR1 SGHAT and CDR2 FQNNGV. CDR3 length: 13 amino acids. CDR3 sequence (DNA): TGTGCCAGCAGCTTAGATGGAAACTCTGAGCTGTTTTTT. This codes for CASSLDGNSELFF.

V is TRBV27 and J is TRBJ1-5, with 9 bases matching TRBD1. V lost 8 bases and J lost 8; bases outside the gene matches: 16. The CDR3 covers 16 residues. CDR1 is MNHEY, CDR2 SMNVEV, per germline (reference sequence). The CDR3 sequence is CASCPSGTGIFKPQHF. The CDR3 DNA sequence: TGTGCCAGCTGCCCCTCCGGGACAGGGATTTTCAAGCCCCAGCATTTT.

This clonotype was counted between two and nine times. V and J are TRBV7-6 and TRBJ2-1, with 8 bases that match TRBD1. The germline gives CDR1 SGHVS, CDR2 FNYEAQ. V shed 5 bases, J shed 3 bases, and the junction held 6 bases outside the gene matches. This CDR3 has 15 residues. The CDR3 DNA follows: TGTGCCAGCAGCCACCGGGACAGGTTCTACAATGAGCAGTTCTTC. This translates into CASSHRDRFYNEQFF.

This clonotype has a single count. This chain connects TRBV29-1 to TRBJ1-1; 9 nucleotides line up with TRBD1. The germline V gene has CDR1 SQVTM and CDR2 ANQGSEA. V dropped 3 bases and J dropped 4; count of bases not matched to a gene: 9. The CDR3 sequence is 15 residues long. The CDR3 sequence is CSVEGKATGGTEAFF. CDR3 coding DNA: TGCAGCGTTGAGGGGAAGGCGACAGGGGGCACTGAAGCTTTCTTT.

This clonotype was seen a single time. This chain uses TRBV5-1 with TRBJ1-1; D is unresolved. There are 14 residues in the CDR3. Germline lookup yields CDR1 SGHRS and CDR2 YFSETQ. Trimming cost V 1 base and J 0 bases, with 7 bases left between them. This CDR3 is CASSLRVMNTEAFF. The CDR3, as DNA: TGCGCCAGCAGCTTGCGGGTCATGAACACTGAAGCTTTCTTT.

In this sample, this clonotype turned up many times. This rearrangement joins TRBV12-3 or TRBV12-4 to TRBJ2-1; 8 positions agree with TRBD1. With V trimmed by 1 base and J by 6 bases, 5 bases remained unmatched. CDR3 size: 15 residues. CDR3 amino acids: CASSLGTGSRNEQFF. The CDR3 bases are TGTGCCAGCAGTTTAGGGACAGGGAGTCGCAATGAGCAGTTCTTC.

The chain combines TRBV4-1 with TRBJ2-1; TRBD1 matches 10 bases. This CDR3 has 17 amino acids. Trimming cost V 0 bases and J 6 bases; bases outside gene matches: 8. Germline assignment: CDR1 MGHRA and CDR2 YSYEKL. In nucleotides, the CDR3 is TGCGCCAGCAGCCAAGATTCCTGGGACAGGGGTGGCAATGAGCAGTTCTTC. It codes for CASSQDSWDRGGNEQFF.

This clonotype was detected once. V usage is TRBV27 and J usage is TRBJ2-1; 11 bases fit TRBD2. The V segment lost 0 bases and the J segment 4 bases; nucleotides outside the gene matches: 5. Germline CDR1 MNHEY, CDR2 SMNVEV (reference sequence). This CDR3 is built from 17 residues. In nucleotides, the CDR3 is TGTGCCAGCAGTTTATCGGGGACTAGCGGAGTGTACAATGAGCAGTTCTTC. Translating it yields CASSLSGTSGVYNEQFF.

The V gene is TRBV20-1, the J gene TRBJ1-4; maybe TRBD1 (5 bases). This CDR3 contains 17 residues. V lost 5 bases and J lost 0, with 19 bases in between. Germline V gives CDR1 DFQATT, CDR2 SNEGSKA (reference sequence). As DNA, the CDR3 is TGCAGTGCTCGAATCGGGACGGTGTATGCAACTAATGAAAAACTGTTTTTT. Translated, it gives CSARIGTVYATNEKLFF.

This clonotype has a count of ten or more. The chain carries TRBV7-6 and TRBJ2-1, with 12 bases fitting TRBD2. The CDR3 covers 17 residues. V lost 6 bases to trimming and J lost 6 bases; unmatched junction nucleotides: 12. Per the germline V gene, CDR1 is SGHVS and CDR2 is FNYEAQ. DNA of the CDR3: TGTGCCAGCAGTTTCCTAGCGGGGGGGCTACTCGGCAATGAGCAGTTCTTC. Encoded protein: CASSFLAGGLLGNEQFF.

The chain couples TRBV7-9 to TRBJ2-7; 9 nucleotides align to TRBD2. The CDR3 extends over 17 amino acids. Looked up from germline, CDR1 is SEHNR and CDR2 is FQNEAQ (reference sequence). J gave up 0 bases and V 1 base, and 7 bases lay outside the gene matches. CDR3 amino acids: CASSLGRRGGPSYEQYF. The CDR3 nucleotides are TGTGCCAGCAGCTTAGGACGGCGGGGGGGCCCCTCCTACGAGCAGTACTTC.